The 8 T cell receptor beta chains below all came from one sample that was sequenced in a study of cytomegalovirus exposure and HLA in healthy donors. Vbeta (60) and Jbeta (13) primers were used in the PCR. Clones were read by immunoSEQ multiplex PCR, and TCRdb kept only the in-frame ones, dropping some. The profile covers some 180,000 clones, with 65% to 90% appearing a single time and around 2.3% taken by the ten largest. Source material: PBMCs. These receptors all stem from a woman aged 50 to 60 in good health and CMV-seronegative.

V usage is TRBV2 and J usage is TRBJ2-2; TRBD1 matches at 7 bases. CDR3 length equals 15 residues. From germline, CDR1 is SNHLY and CDR2 FYNNEI. V gave up 6 bases and J gave up 6 bases; unmatched junction bases: 10. The DNA for the CDR3 is TGTGCCAGCAGGAAGTACATTACAGGGGCCGGGGAGCTGTTTTTT. It encodes CASRKYITGAGELFF.

This clone was counted a few times. This chain joins TRBV18 and TRBJ2-7; 9 bases are shared with TRBD1. CDR1 is KGHSH, CDR2 LQKENI, per germline. The CDR3 runs 14 residues. V shed 6 bases and J 6 bases; nucleotides not matched to a gene: 9. The CDR3 sequence: CASSQVTGGREQYF. As DNA, the CDR3 is TGTGCCAGCTCTCAAGTGACAGGGGGGCGCGAGCAGTACTTC.

This sequence joins TRBV2 and TRBJ1-2, with D tentatively TRBD1 (5 bases). Germline lookup yields CDR1 SNHLY and CDR2 FYNNEI. The CDR3 is made up of 12 amino acids. Trimming pared 6 bases from V and 5 bases from J, leaving 10 bases between. The chain's CDR3 is CASRADSYGYTF. The DNA for the CDR3 is TGTGCCAGCAGAGCCGACAGTTATGGCTACACCTTC.

J is TRBJ2-1 and V is TRBV30, with TRBD2 matching over 9 bases. The V and J ends lost 1 base and 5 bases, in that order; junction bases with no gene match: 6. The CDR3 extends over 15 amino acids. CDR1 is GTSNPN, CDR2 SVGIG, per germline (reference sequence). The CDR3 region is CAWSAGTSTDNEQFF. The CDR3 DNA reads TGTGCCTGGAGTGCCGGGACTAGCACGGACAATGAGCAGTTCTTC.

The DNA for the CDR3 is TGTGCCAGCAGTTCAACCGGGACACGGTGGGGGGGCTACACCTTC. Its protein product is CASSSTGTRWGGYTF. This chain joins TRBV28 and TRBJ1-2; D is perhaps TRBD1 (6 bases). Deletions cut 4 bases from V and 8 bases from J, with 20 bases between. The CDR3 is 15 amino acids. Germline V gene data show CDR1 as MDHEN and CDR2 as SYDVKM.

The V and J genes are TRBV28 and TRBJ1-4, with D tentatively TRBD1 (5 bases). Between the trimmed V and J ends, which lost 8 bases and 4 bases, there was a span of 17 bases. CDR1 and CDR2 (germline): MDHEN, SYDVKM. The CDR3 is 15 amino acids. The CDR3 here is CASPPPGTLNEKLFF. For the CDR3, the DNA is TGTGCCAGCCCCCCCCCAGGGACTCTTAATGAAAAACTGTTTTTT.

The chain combines TRBV6-1 with TRBJ1-2, with 7 bases fitting TRBD1. The ends lost 7 bases at V and 3 bases at J; junction bases unmatched: 8. CDR1 MNHNS and CDR2 SASEGT come from the germline V gene. The CDR3 loop spans 14 amino acids. As DNA, the CDR3 is TGTGCCAGCAACCAAGGACAGGTCGACTATGGCTACACCTTC. Translation gives CASNQGQVDYGYTF.

This clone was found a few times. The chain has TRBV7-7 and TRBJ1-1; 9 bases are a match to TRBD1. The CDR3 is 17 residues long. V was pared by 1 base and J by 0 bases, with 6 bases of the junction left unmatched. Looked up from germline, CDR1 is SSHAT and CDR2 is FNYEAQ (reference sequence). The CDR3 sequence: CASSLVTGGGMNTEAFF. CDR3 nucleotide sequence: TGTGCCAGCAGCTTAGTAACAGGGGGCGGTATGAACACTGAAGCTTTCTTT. The whole variable domain, filled in from reference TRBV7-7 and TRBJ1-1, reads GAGVSQSPRYKVTKRGQDVTLRCDPISSHATLYWYQQALGQGPEFLTYFNYEAQPDKSGLPSDRFSAERPEGSISTLTIQRTEQRDSAMYRCASSLVTGGGMNTEAFFGQGTRLTVV.